These 6 T cell receptor beta chains share one sample of origin, sequenced in a study of T cells in Graves' hyperthyroidism and ophthalmopathy. Researchers took RNA transcripts and amplified the TCR beta CDR3 regions from them. HTBI primers were employed in a first-round RT-PCR of the TCR CDR3. TCRdb re-analysed the multiplex PCR reads in MiXCR, keeping a single row per CDR3 protein. The sample lists about 560,000 distinct CDR3 sequences; 12% to 15% were seen once. The sample consisted of blood. The receptors derive from a middle-aged woman with Graves' hyperthyroidism.

This clonotype was seen repeatedly, ten times or more. This chain joins TRBV7-8 and TRBJ1-3; maybe TRBD1 (5 bases). There are 15 residues in the CDR3. Trimming shortened V by 4 bases and J by 0 bases, and 10 bases separated the two germline ends. The germline CDR1 and CDR2 sequences are SGHVS and FQNEAQ. CDR3 amino acids: CASSSGLYSGNTIYF. In nucleotides, the CDR3 is TGTGCCAGCAGCTCGGGACTTTACTCTGGAAACACCATATATTTT.

This clonotype has just a few counts. The gene calls are TRBV28 and TRBJ2-3, with a weak D call TRBD2 (6 bases). Trimming took off 2 bases at V and 11 bases at J, with 11 bases between the two ends. The germline V gene has CDR1 MDHEN and CDR2 SYDVKM. The CDR3 has 12 amino acids. CDR3 DNA sequence: TGTGCCAGCAGTTTACGGAGGGGTGGGCAGTATTTT. Translated, it gives CASSLRRGGQYF.

This clonotype was observed many times. The rearrangement joins TRBV20-1 to TRBJ2-3, with 10 bases identical to TRBD2. The CDR3 extends over 15 amino acids. Per germline, CDR1 DFQATT and CDR2 SNEGSKA (reference sequence). The J segment lost 4 bases and the V segment lost 3 bases, leaving 7 bases of the junction unmatched. The CDR3 protein is CSASWTSGFSDTQYF. The CDR3, as DNA: TGCAGTGCTAGTTGGACTAGCGGATTCTCAGATACGCAGTATTTT.

The table lists this clonotype with a few counts. V usage is TRBV5-1 and J usage is TRBJ1-6; D is unresolved. Looked up from germline, CDR1 is SGHRS and CDR2 is YFSETQ. This CDR3 has 18 amino acids. V was trimmed by 4 bases and J by 0 bases, leaving 17 bases between them. The CDR3 reads CASSGNGRSSSYNSPLHF. The CDR3 DNA sequence: TGCGCCAGCAGCGGCAACGGTCGTTCGAGCTCCTATAATTCACCCCTCCACTTT. Full variable domain (outside the CDR3, taken from reference TRBV5-1 and TRBJ1-6): KAGVTQTPRYLIKTRGQQVTLSCSPISGHRSVSWYQQTPGQGLQFLFEYFSETQRNKGNFPGRFSGRQFSNSRSEMNVSTLELGDSALYLCASSGNGRSSSYNSPLHFGNGTRLTVT.

Remarks on this clonotype: Compared with germline, one end of the junction differs, possibly owing to a read error. The chain has TRBV28 and TRBJ2-2; TRBD2 matches 8 bases. The CDR3 totals 15 residues. The V gene's germline CDR1 is MDHEN and CDR2 SYDVKM. CDR3 bases: TGTGCCAGCAGTTTACCGGGACTAGACACCGGGGAGCCGTTTTTT. Its translation is CASSLPGLDTGEPFF.

This clonotype was recorded many times. V and J are TRBV28 and TRBJ2-7; a possible D gene is TRBD1 (6 bases). CDR1 MDHEN and CDR2 SYDVKM come from the germline V gene. Trimming removed 5 bases at V and 7 bases at J, with 12 bases between. The CDR3 has 12 amino acids. The CDR3 sequence: CASSRTALEQYF. DNA for the CDR3: TGTGCCAGCAGTCGGACAGCATTGGAGCAGTACTTC.